The 21 T cell receptor beta chains listed next were all sequenced from one sample in a study of cytomegalovirus exposure and HLA in healthy donors. Clones were sequenced by immunoSEQ multiplex PCR, and TCRdb holds only the in-frame ones, with some missing. The data contain around 98,000 clones, more than 75% of them seen just once; the ten biggest clones take up around 6%. Source material: PBMCs. These receptors were obtained from a man younger than 35 in good health and CMV-seropositive.

This clone appeared once. The V and J genes are TRBV5-5 and TRBJ1-4; 8 bases line up with TRBD1. From germline, CDR1 is SGHKS and CDR2 YYEKEE (reference sequence). The CDR3 totals 15 residues. J was trimmed by 2 bases and V by 4 bases; bases with no gene match: 4. The CDR3 nucleotides are TGTGCCAGCAGCGATAGACAGGGGACTAATGAAAAACTGTTTTTT. Translating gives CASSDRQGTNEKLFF.

As to this clone: This sample also contains other DNA sequences that code for the same CDR3. V and J are TRBV5-1 and TRBJ2-5; possible D gene TRBD1, 5 bases. This CDR3 has 14 amino acids. CDR1 and CDR2 (germline): SGHRS, YFSETQ. Trimming left V 2 bases short and J 1 base short, with 9 bases between. In nucleotides, the CDR3 is TGCGCCAGCAGCTTCCAGGGTATCCAAGAGACCCAGTACTTC. Translation gives CASSFQGIQETQYF.

This chain uses TRBV29-1 with TRBJ2-1; the match to TRBD2 covers 10 bases. The ends lost 7 bases at V and 5 bases at J; junction bases unmatched: 11. There are 15 residues in the CDR3. From germline, CDR1 is SQVTM and CDR2 ANQGSEA. The DNA for the CDR3 is TGCAGCGGCGAAGTAGATAGCGGGAGGAACAATGAGCAGTTCTTC. Protein: CSGEVDSGRNNEQFF.

The rearrangement joins TRBV19 to TRBJ2-1, with D perhaps TRBD1 (5 bases). V was trimmed by 1 base and J by 7 bases, leaving 8 bases between them. The germline V gene encodes CDR1 LNHDA and CDR2 SQIVND (reference sequence). This CDR3 contains 13 residues. The CDR3 bases are TGTGCCAGTAGTATAGTGTCAGGGAATGAGCAGTTCTTC. Translated, it gives CASSIVSGNEQFF. Filled out from reference TRBV19 and TRBJ2-1, the complete variable domain reads DGGITQSPKYLFRKEGQNVTLSCEQNLNHDAMYWYRQDPGQGLRLIYYSQIVNDFQKGDIAEGYSVSREKKESFPLTVTSAQKNPTAFYLCASSIVSGNEQFFGPGTRLTVL.

The CDR3 loop is CASSPGGAQGREWQPQHF. CDR3 bases: TGTGCCAGCAGCCCCGGGGGGGCTCAGGGGCGGGAGTGGCAGCCCCAGCATTTT. V gene TRBV7-2 combines with J gene TRBJ1-5; possible D gene TRBD1, 6 bases. This CDR3 is 18 amino acids long. The V end was cut by 5 bases, the J end by 7 bases, with 27 bases between. CDR1 is SGHTA, CDR2 FQGNSA, per germline.

The CDR3: CASSPVSGAPYNEQFF. As DNA, the CDR3 is TGTGCCAGCAGTCCCGTCTCGGGAGCCCCCTACAATGAGCAGTTCTTC. The V gene is TRBV27, the J gene TRBJ2-1; TRBD2 might be the D (6 bases). The germline V gene encodes CDR1 MNHEY and CDR2 SMNVEV (reference sequence). This CDR3 spans 16 amino acids. Trimming shortened V by 5 bases and J by 2 bases, and 16 bases separated the two germline ends.

The chain recombines TRBV19 with TRBJ2-1, with 9 bases aligning to TRBD2. Germline V gene lookup returns CDR1 LNHDA and CDR2 SQIVND (reference sequence). The CDR3 covers 18 residues. V dropped 4 bases and J dropped 4; count of bases not matched to a gene: 14. The CDR3 coding sequence is TGTGCCAGTAGTAAGGGGCCGGGTAGCGGGGGTCCTTACAATGAGCAGTTCTTC. This codes for CASSKGPGSGGPYNEQFF.

This clone was picked up a small number of times. The chain combines TRBV20-1 with TRBJ2-7; D is ambiguous. The CDR3 is 11 amino acids. With 4 bases removed from V and 4 bases from J, the gap between germline ends came to 8 bases. Germline values: CDR1 DFQATT, CDR2 SNEGSKA (reference sequence). CDR3 bases: TGCAGTGCTAACCTTCGGTACGAGCAGTACTTC. It yields the protein CSANLRYEQYF.

The V call is TRBV27, the J call TRBJ2-1; 7 bases are a match to TRBD1. The trim removed 2 bases at V and 5 bases at J, leaving 9 bases unmatched. Germline V lookup: CDR1 MNHEY, CDR2 SMNVEV (reference sequence). The CDR3 has 16 residues. This chain's CDR3 is CASSLQLGTVDNEQFF. In DNA form, the CDR3 reads TGTGCCAGCAGTTTACAATTGGGGACAGTAGACAATGAGCAGTTCTTC.

The J gene is TRBJ2-7, the V gene TRBV11-3; 16 bases agree with TRBD2. V lost 5 bases to trimming and J lost 3 bases; unmatched junction nucleotides: 4. The CDR3 is 16 amino acids. Germline-derived CDR1 and CDR2 are SGHNT and YENEEA. CDR3 DNA: TGTGCCAGCAGCCCGGGACTAGCGGGAGGGGTCTACGAGCAGTACTTC. It is translated as CASSPGLAGGVYEQYF.

This chain uses TRBV15 with TRBJ2-2; a weak D match, TRBD1 (5 bases). V lost 0 bases and J 2 bases, leaving 10 bases between the germline ends. The germline CDR1 and CDR2 sequences are LNHNV and YYDKDF (reference sequence). This CDR3 region has 16 residues. The CDR3 DNA reads as TGTGCCACCAGCAGAGATCCCGGACACAACACCGGGGAGCTGTTTTTT. Translating gives CATSRDPGHNTGELFF. Based on the CDR3 plus reference TRBV15 and TRBJ2-2, the full variable domain is DAMVIQNPRYQVTQFGKPVTLSCSQTLNHNVMYWYQQKSSQAPKLLFHYYDKDFNNEADTPDNFQSRRPNTSFCFLDIRSPGLGDTAMYLCATSRDPGHNTGELFFGEGSRLTVL.

This clone has only one observation. The chain employs TRBV6-5 and TRBJ1-2; D is perhaps TRBD1 (6 bases). CDR3 length equals 14 residues. Germline V gene data show CDR1 as MNHEY and CDR2 as SVGAGI. Trimming removed 4 bases at V and 1 base at J, with 10 bases between. CDR3 protein: CASSLTGFNYGYTF. The DNA for the CDR3 is TGTGCCAGCAGTTTGACAGGCTTTAACTATGGCTACACCTTC.

The rearrangement joins TRBV30 to TRBJ2-7, with TRBD1 as a possible D gene (6 bases). This CDR3 comprises 15 residues. Germline CDR1 GTSNPN, CDR2 SVGIG (reference sequence). Between the trimmed V and J ends, which lost 2 bases and 0 bases, there was a span of 14 bases. CDR3 nucleotide sequence: TGTGCCTGGAGTCCACACAGGGAAGGCTCCTACGAGCAGTACTTC. Its protein product is CAWSPHREGSYEQYF.

The rearrangement uses TRBV5-1 and TRBJ2-7; 8 bases map to TRBD2. With 0 bases clipped from V and 5 bases from J, the junction kept 4 bases outside the gene matches. This CDR3 is built from 14 residues. Germline V gene lookup returns CDR1 SGHRS and CDR2 YFSETQ. CDR3 in amino acids: CASSLASGPHEQYF. The CDR3 DNA reads TGCGCCAGCAGCTTGGCTAGCGGGCCTCACGAGCAGTACTTC.

This chain links TRBV6-5 with TRBJ2-1, with unresolved D. Trimming removed 6 bases from V and 9 bases from J, with 12 bases in between. The germline CDR1 and CDR2 sequences are MNHEY and SVGAGI. This CDR3 contains 12 residues. The CDR3 region has the DNA TGTGCCAGCAGGAAGCTGATTGGTGAGCAGTTCTTC. Translation gives CASRKLIGEQFF.

The V and J genes are TRBV13 and TRBJ1-5; 10 bases map to TRBD1. The V gene end was trimmed by 4 bases and the J gene end by 8 bases; junction bases not matched to a gene: 11. Germline V CDR1 and CDR2: PRHDT, FYEKMQ (reference sequence). CDR3 size: 16 residues. The CDR3 loop is CASSSGQGGQVEPQHF. The CDR3 DNA is TGTGCCAGCAGCTCCGGACAGGGGGGACAAGTAGAGCCCCAGCATTTT.

The V gene is TRBV6-5, the J gene TRBJ1-2; 8 bases line up with TRBD1. The CDR3 spans 14 residues. Germline lookup yields CDR1 MNHEY and CDR2 SVGAGI. The trim removed 2 bases at V and 3 bases at J, leaving 2 bases unmatched. CDR3 DNA: TGTGCCAGCAGTTACCTGGGACAGGACTATGGCTACACCTTC. Translating gives CASSYLGQDYGYTF.

This clone came up many times. V usage is TRBV5-8 and J usage is TRBJ1-6, with 7 nucleotides matching TRBD1. CDR3 size: 16 residues. The V gene end was trimmed by 2 bases and the J gene end by 5 bases; junction bases not matched to a gene: 7. CDR1 and CDR2 (germline): SGHTS, YDEGEE. The CDR3 DNA is TGTGCCAGCAGCTTCAGGGGGAAGGGGAATAATTCACCCCTCCACTTT. This codes for CASSFRGKGNNSPLHF.

The V call is TRBV7-2, the J call TRBJ1-2, with D possibly being TRBD1 (5 bases). Germline V CDR1 and CDR2: SGHTA, FQGNSA. The V end was cut by 5 bases, the J end by 7 bases, with 14 bases between. The CDR3 consists of 13 residues. The CDR3 DNA is TGTGCCAGCAGCCCGCAGGGCGCTGGTGGCTACACCTTC. It translates to CASSPQGAGGYTF. Looking up the rest from reference TRBV7-2 and TRBJ1-2 gives the full variable domain: GAGVSQSPSNKVTEKGKDVELRCDPISGHTALYWYRQSLGQGLEFLIYFQGNSAPDKSGLPSDRFSAERTGGSVSTLTIQRTQQEDSAVYLCASSPQGAGGYTFGSGTRLTVV.

V usage is TRBV7-3 and J usage is TRBJ1-1; a weak D match, TRBD1 (5 bases). Germline lookup yields CDR1 SGHTA and CDR2 FQGTGA. This CDR3 has 13 residues. The V end lost 5 bases, the J end lost 1 base, and 8 bases lay between the germline ends. CDR3 nucleotide sequence: TGTGCCAGCAGCCATGACAGGAACACTGAAGCTTTCTTT. This translates into CASSHDRNTEAFF.

The CDR3 protein is CASTGGRAYEQYF. DNA of the CDR3: TGTGCCAGCACTGGCGGGAGGGCCTACGAGCAGTACTTC. This chain uses TRBV28 with TRBJ2-7, with 9 bases matching TRBD2. The CDR3 loop spans 13 amino acids. Germline CDR1 reads MDHEN; CDR2 reads SYDVKM. V shed 7 bases, J shed 2 bases, and the junction held 3 bases outside the gene matches. The full variable domain, with the rest looked up from reference TRBV28 and TRBJ2-7, is DVKVTQSSRYLVKRTGEKVFLECVQDMDHENMFWYRQDPGLGLRLIYFSYDVKMKEKGDIPEGYSVSREKKERFSLILESASTNQTSMYLCASTGGRAYEQYFGPGTRLTVT.